The 19 T cell receptor beta chains below all came from one sample that was sequenced in a study of T-cell reconstitution after alpha-beta-depleted transplantation in children. For TCRbeta, the library was prepared with unique molecular identifiers. TCRdb passed the PCR reads through MiXCR, listing each CDR3 protein once. The data contain fewer than 1 million distinct CDR3 sequences, 15% to 20% of them singletons. Sequencing used PBMCs, mostly from graft donor cells, obtained 360 days after TCRalphabeta/CD19-depleted stem cell transplant. These receptors were collected from a male patient between 5 and 17 years old who had a stem cell transplant for acute lymphoblastic leukemia, so the T cells may come from the graft donor.

This clonotype was seen at least ten times. This chain connects TRBV7-9 to TRBJ2-2, with a weak D call TRBD1 (5 bases). From germline, CDR1 is SEHNR and CDR2 FQNEAQ (reference sequence). This CDR3 has 14 amino acids. Trimming pared 4 bases from V and 1 base from J, leaving 7 bases between. CDR3 residues: CASSSTENTGELFF. The CDR3 DNA sequence: TGTGCCAGCAGCTCGACAGAGAACACCGGGGAGCTGTTTTTT.

This clonotype was counted only a few times. The CDR3 is CSLPAKSWFQETQYF. DNA for the CDR3: TGCAGTTTACCTGCTAAGAGCTGGTTCCAAGAGACCCAGTACTTC. V usage is TRBV20-1 and J usage is TRBJ2-5; D unresolved. The CDR3 has 15 amino acids. V shed 8 bases and J shed 1 base, with 20 bases lying between them. CDR1 and CDR2 from the germline V gene are DFQATT and SNEGSKA (reference sequence).

The rearrangement uses TRBV29-1 and TRBJ2-2, with no clear D. Between the trimmed V and J ends, which lost 7 bases and 3 bases, there was a span of 15 bases. CDR3 length: 14 residues. Germline V lookup: CDR1 SQVTM, CDR2 ANQGSEA. Here the CDR3 DNA reads TGCAGCGCTCTACCCGGGTCCCACACCGGGGAGCTGTTTTTT. Protein sequence: CSALPGSHTGELFF.

The chain uses TRBV6-1 and TRBJ2-1; 12 bases fit TRBD2. The CDR3 runs 16 residues. Trimming took 5 bases from V and 3 from J; bases not matched to a gene: 5. Germline assignment: CDR1 MNHNS and CDR2 SASEGT. CDR3 amino acids: CASSPSGRAVYNEQFF. The CDR3 DNA sequence: TGTGCCAGCAGTCCTAGCGGGAGGGCCGTCTACAATGAGCAGTTCTTC.

J is TRBJ2-1 and V is TRBV7-3; D possibly corresponds to TRBD2 (5 bases). Trimming took 1 base from V and 7 from J, leaving 11 bases between them. Germline CDR1 and CDR2: SGHTA and FQGTGA. This CDR3 is built from 14 residues. CDR3 region: CASSLNSGMNEQFF. The CDR3 bases are TGTGCCAGCAGCTTAAACAGCGGTATGAATGAGCAGTTCTTC.

This clonotype was seen a handful of times. Being one base from a much bigger clone, this may be a read error. The rearrangement links TRBV13 to TRBJ2-7, with a possible D match to TRBD1 (6 bases). This CDR3 is built from 14 residues. Germline CDR1 PRHDT, CDR2 FYEKMQ (reference sequence). Trimming stripped 0 bases from V and 2 bases from J, with 8 bases between. This CDR3 reads CASSLGDSPYEQYF. DNA for the CDR3: TGTGCCAGCAGCTTAGGGGACAGCCCCTACGAGCAGTACTTC.

The chain uses TRBV4-1 and TRBJ2-1; 7 nucleotides match TRBD1. The CDR3 loop spans 17 amino acids. Germline CDR1 and CDR2: MGHRA and YSYEKL. The V and J ends lost 0 bases and 5 bases, in that order; junction bases with no gene match: 10. Written as DNA, the CDR3 is TGCGCCAGCAGCCAAGATCCGGGCAGGGGGACAGACAATGAGCAGTTCTTC. Translating gives CASSQDPGRGTDNEQFF.

This clonotype was seen more than once but under ten times. CDR3 region: CASSQDGPGHVLTSPMNTEAFF. As DNA, the CDR3 is TGTGCCAGCAGCCAAGATGGTCCGGGACACGTCCTAACCTCGCCCATGAACACTGAAGCTTTCTTT. The genes are TRBV3-1 and TRBJ1-1, with a tentative D call TRBD1 (6 bases). The CDR3 covers 22 residues. Germline V CDR1 and CDR2: LGHDT, YNNKEL (reference sequence). The V gene lost 0 bases and the J gene lost 0 bases, with 29 bases spanning the gap.

This clonotype appeared many times. CDR3 protein: CASSSRRDNEQFF. CDR3 nucleotides: TGTGCCAGCAGCTCAAGACGGGACAATGAGCAGTTCTTC. This sequence joins TRBV7-7 and TRBJ2-1; D is uncertain. In germline, CDR1 is SSHAT, CDR2 FNYEAQ (reference sequence). With 4 bases removed from V and 5 bases from J, the gap between germline ends came to 9 bases. This CDR3 has 13 residues.

The chain is built from TRBV29-1 and TRBJ1-2; D perhaps matches TRBD1 (6 bases). Trimming cost V 6 bases and J 4 bases, with 15 bases left between them. The germline CDR1 and CDR2 sequences are SQVTM and ANQGSEA. The CDR3 length is 13 residues. In DNA form, the CDR3 reads TGCAGCGTATACCAGACAGGCTCCTATGGCTACACCTTC. Amino acids: CSVYQTGSYGYTF.

This clonotype was recorded at least ten times. This chain links TRBV29-1 with TRBJ2-1; D not certain. CDR1 SQVTM and CDR2 ANQGSEA come from the germline V gene. V lost 4 bases, J lost 4 bases, and 5 bases lay in between. The CDR3 consists of 11 residues. The DNA of the CDR3 is TGCAGCGTTGTGGAATACAATGAGCAGTTCTTC. This sequence encodes CSVVEYNEQFF.

This clonotype was observed a handful of times. This rearrangement joins TRBV11-2 to TRBJ2-1; 7 positions match TRBD2. This CDR3 is built from 16 residues. Per the germline V gene, CDR1 is SGHAT and CDR2 is FQNNGV. V gave up 0 bases and J gave up 4 bases; unmatched junction bases: 6. The DNA of the CDR3 is TGTGCCAGCAGCTTAGAAGCGGGATTGGGATACAATGAGCAGTTCTTC. It is translated as CASSLEAGLGYNEQFF.

The V gene is TRBV20-1, the J gene TRBJ1-2; D unresolved. V was shortened by 8 bases and J by 4 bases, with 20 bases between the two germline ends. The germline V gene has CDR1 DFQATT and CDR2 SNEGSKA (reference sequence). The CDR3 runs 14 residues. CDR3 DNA: TGCAGTCCCTTTGGCGGGCGGACTTCCTATGGCTACACCTTC. It codes for CSPFGGRTSYGYTF.

The rearrangement uses TRBV2 and TRBJ2-7, with TRBD1 identical over 9 bases. After removal of 6 bases from V and 4 bases from J, the junction contained 7 bases not matched to a gene. Germline V gene sequence: CDR1 SNHLY, CDR2 FYNNEI. The CDR3 totals 14 residues. This chain's CDR3 is CASRYPGTGYEQYF. CDR3 DNA: TGTGCCAGCAGATATCCCGGGACAGGGTACGAGCAGTACTTC.

This clonotype was recorded at least ten times. The chain carries TRBV10-3 and TRBJ1-1, with TRBD1 identical over 8 bases. J was trimmed by 1 base and V by 6 bases; bases with no gene match: 1. The CDR3 totals 13 residues. Germline values: CDR1 ENHRY, CDR2 SYGVKD. This CDR3 is CAIRDRENTEAFF. DNA for the CDR3: TGTGCCATCAGGGACAGGGAGAACACTGAAGCTTTCTTT.

The chain employs TRBV29-1 and TRBJ2-5, with 11 bases matching TRBD2. This CDR3 contains 16 residues. Per the germline V gene, CDR1 is SQVTM and CDR2 is ANQGSEA. Trimming took 2 bases from V and 4 from J; bases not matched to a gene: 9. CDR3 amino acids: CSVETFSGRAGETQYF. The CDR3 DNA sequence: TGCAGCGTTGAAACCTTTAGCGGGAGGGCCGGAGAGACCCAGTACTTC.

This chain uses TRBV12-3 or TRBV12-4 with TRBJ2-5; 12 positions match TRBD2. CDR3 length equals 17 residues. The trim removed 8 bases at V and 2 bases at J, leaving 12 bases unmatched. As DNA, the CDR3 is TGTGCCAGCTCCAACCGTCTAGCGGGAGGGTCTCAAGAGACCCAGTACTTC. This codes for CASSNRLAGGSQETQYF.

In this sample, this clonotype turned up many times. CDR3 sequence: CATSDLPGTSLLDTGELFF. The DNA for the CDR3 is TGTGCCACCAGTGATTTGCCCGGGACTAGCTTATTGGACACCGGGGAGCTGTTTTTT. The chain uses TRBV24-1 and TRBJ2-2, with TRBD2 identical over 9 bases. The CDR3 is made up of 19 amino acids. Germline V lookup: CDR1 KGHDR, CDR2 SFDVKD. Trimming cost V 0 bases and J 3 bases; bases outside gene matches: 10.

This clonotype was observed a few times. The chain has TRBV5-1 and TRBJ2-7; a weak D match, TRBD2 (6 bases). Per germline, CDR1 SGHRS and CDR2 YFSETQ. The CDR3 totals 16 residues. Trimming removed 5 bases at V and 0 bases at J, with 18 bases between. CDR3 coding DNA: TGCGCCAGCAGGATTGGGCGGGATGGGGCCTCCTACGAGCAGTACTTC. Translating it yields CASRIGRDGASYEQYF.